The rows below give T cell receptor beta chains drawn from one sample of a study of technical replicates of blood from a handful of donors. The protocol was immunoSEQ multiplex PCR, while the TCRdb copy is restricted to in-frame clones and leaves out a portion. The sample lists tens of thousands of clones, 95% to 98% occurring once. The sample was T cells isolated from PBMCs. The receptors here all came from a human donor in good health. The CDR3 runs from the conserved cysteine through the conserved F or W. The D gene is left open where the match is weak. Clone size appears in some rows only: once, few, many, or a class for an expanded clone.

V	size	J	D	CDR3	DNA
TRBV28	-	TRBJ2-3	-	CASTEGGTDTQYF	TGTGCCAGTACAGAGGGGGGCACAGATACGCAGTATTTT
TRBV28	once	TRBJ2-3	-	CASSFSSLREAKSQAQYF	TGTGCCAGCAGTTTTTCCTCATTACGCGAGGCAAAGTCACAGGCGCAGTATTTT
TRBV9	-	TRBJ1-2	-	CASSVARQDGRYGYTF	TGTGCCAGCAGCGTAGCTAGACAGGATGGACGCTATGGCTACACCTTC
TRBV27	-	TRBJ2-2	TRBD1	CASSFGTGEGPGELFF	TGTGCCAGCAGTTTTGGGACAGGGGAGGGTCCCGGGGAGCTGTTTTTT
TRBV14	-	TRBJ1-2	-	CASSPAGNNYGYTF	TGTGCCAGCAGCCCCGCAGGGAATAACTATGGCTACACCTTC
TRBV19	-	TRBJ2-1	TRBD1	CATKDRSRDEQFF	TGTGCCACTAAGGACAGGTCGAGGGATGAGCAGTTCTTC
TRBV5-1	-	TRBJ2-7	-	CASSLDTSSYEQYF	TGCGCCAGCAGCTTGGACACATCTTCGTACGAGCAGTACTTC
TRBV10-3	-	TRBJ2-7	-	CAITGELNAYEQYF	TGTGCCATCACCGGGGAACTTAATGCCTACGAGCAGTACTTC
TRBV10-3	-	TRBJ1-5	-	CATGQFDQPQHF	TGTGCCACCGGACAGTTTGATCAGCCCCAGCATTTT
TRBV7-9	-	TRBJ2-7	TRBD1	CASSLDPGQPSYEQYF	TGTGCCAGCAGCTTAGACCCGGGACAGCCGTCCTACGAGCAGTACTTC
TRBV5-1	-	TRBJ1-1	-	CASSNTADTTEAFF	TGCGCCAGCAGCAACACAGCTGATACCACTGAAGCTTTCTTT
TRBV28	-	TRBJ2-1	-	CASSLLPQTAYNEQFF	TGTGCCAGCAGCTTACTCCCCCAGACAGCTTACAATGAGCAGTTCTTC
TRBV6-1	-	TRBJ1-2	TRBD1	CASSHRDRGSNYTF	TGTGCCAGCAGTCACAGGGACAGGGGATCCAACTACACCTTC
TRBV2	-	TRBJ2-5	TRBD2	CASSGGGGVQETQYF	TGTGCCAGCAGTGGGGGGGGTGGGGTCCAAGAGACCCAGTACTTC
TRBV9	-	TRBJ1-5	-	CASSVRGNQPQHF	TGTGCCAGCAGCGTTAGGGGGAATCAGCCCCAGCATTTT
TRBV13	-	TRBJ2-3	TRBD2	CASSSTSVAGDTDTQYF	TGTGCCAGCAGTTCGACCTCGGTAGCGGGAGACACAGATACGCAGTATTTT
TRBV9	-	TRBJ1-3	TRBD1	CASSPQGTLSGNTIYF	TGTGCCAGCAGCCCACAGGGGACCCTCTCTGGAAACACCATATATTTT
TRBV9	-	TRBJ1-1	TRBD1	CASSARTGNTEAFF	TGTGCCAGCAGCGCCAGGACAGGGAACACTGAAGCTTTCTTT
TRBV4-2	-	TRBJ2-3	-	CASSQETPRELTDTQYF	TGTGCCAGCAGCCAAGAAACTCCCCGGGAACTCACAGATACGCAGTATTTT
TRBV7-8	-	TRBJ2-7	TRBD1	CASSSQGIYEQYF	TGTGCCAGCAGCTCACAGGGGATCTACGAGCAGTACTTC
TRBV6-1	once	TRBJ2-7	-	CASRGDRINEQYF	TGTGCCAGCAGGGGAGACAGGATCAACGAGCAGTACTTC
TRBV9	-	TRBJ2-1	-	CASSVASSHLLEQFF	TGTGCCAGCAGCGTAGCGTCTAGTCATCTTCTTGAGCAGTTCTTC
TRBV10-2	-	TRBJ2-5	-	CASSDLLSQETQYF	TGCGCCAGCAGTGACCTCCTAAGTCAAGAGACCCAGTACTTC
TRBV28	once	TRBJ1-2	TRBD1	CASSPPPGTGDAYGYTF	TGTGCCAGCAGTCCCCCCCCAGGGACAGGGGATGCCTATGGCTACACCTTC